This is a list of T cell receptor beta chains from one sample in a study of T cell responses to AZD1222 COVID-19 vaccine. Here immunoSEQ multiplex PCR was the method, and the copy in TCRdb shows in-frame clones only, minus some. The table shows more than 150,000 clones, with roughly nine tenths occurring only once. The source material was peripheral blood, sampled 28 days after the second AZD1222 dose. All receptors derive from an adult who received the AZD1222 COVID-19 vaccine. Each CDR3 is given with its conserved first and last residue. The order of the fields is J gene, clone size, V gene, D gene, CDR3 protein, CDR3 DNA. A D gene is named only where the DNA matches it firmly. Size is omitted from some rows. Given values are once, few, many or a class for expanded clones.

J gene: TRBJ2-3; clone size: .; V gene: TRBV7-2; D gene: .; CDR3 protein: CASSLVGRTDTQYF; CDR3 DNA: TGTGCCAGCAGCTTAGTGGGCCGCACAGATACGCAGTATTTT
J gene: TRBJ1-6; clone size: few; V gene: TRBV27; D gene: .; CDR3 protein: CASSLLTSYNSPLHF; CDR3 DNA: TGTGCCAGCAGTTTATTAACCTCCTATAATTCACCCCTCCACTTT
J gene: TRBJ1-3; clone size: .; V gene: TRBV9; D gene: .; CDR3 protein: CASSSAPVSGNTIYF; CDR3 DNA: TGTGCCAGCAGCTCAGCTCCGGTTTCTGGAAACACCATATATTTT
J gene: TRBJ1-1; clone size: .; V gene: TRBV4-2; D gene: .; CDR3 protein: CASSQDLGWTEAFF; CDR3 DNA: TGTGCCAGCAGCCAAGATCTTGGGTGGACTGAAGCTTTCTTT
J gene: TRBJ1-6; clone size: .; V gene: TRBV30; D gene: TRBD1; CDR3 protein: CAWRSGGLNSPLHF; CDR3 DNA: TGTGCCTGGAGGTCAGGGGGCCTAAATTCACCCCTCCACTTT
J gene: TRBJ2-7; clone size: .; V gene: TRBV7-9; D gene: .; CDR3 protein: CASSLAPGAYEQYF; CDR3 DNA: TGTGCCAGCAGCTTAGCGCCCGGAGCCTACGAGCAGTACTTC
J gene: TRBJ1-1; clone size: once; V gene: TRBV19; D gene: .; CDR3 protein: CASSRRAPNTEAFF; CDR3 DNA: TGTGCCAGTAGTAGAAGGGCGCCGAACACTGAAGCTTTCTTT
J gene: TRBJ2-2; clone size: .; V gene: TRBV6-1; D gene: .; CDR3 protein: CASSEGRLPRELFF; CDR3 DNA: TGTGCCAGCAGTGAAGGGCGACTTCCCAGGGAGCTGTTTTTT
J gene: TRBJ2-1; clone size: .; V gene: TRBV5-5; D gene: .; CDR3 protein: CASSLYGSGRYNEQFF; CDR3 DNA: TGTGCCAGCAGCTTGTACGGGAGTGGCAGGTACAATGAGCAGTTCTTC
J gene: TRBJ1-5; clone size: .; V gene: TRBV10-3; D gene: .; CDR3 protein: CAISSGTQPQHF; CDR3 DNA: TGTGCCATCTCCAGCGGGACTCAGCCCCAGCATTTT
J gene: TRBJ2-5; clone size: .; V gene: TRBV24-1; D gene: .; CDR3 protein: CATSDPKIQNGETQYF; CDR3 DNA: TGTGCCACCAGTGACCCGAAGATCCAGAATGGGGAGACCCAGTACTTC
J gene: TRBJ2-5; clone size: .; V gene: TRBV5-1; D gene: .; CDR3 protein: CASSAQPSAEETQYF; CDR3 DNA: TGCGCCAGCTCAGCTCAGCCTAGCGCCGAAGAGACCCAGTACTTC
J gene: TRBJ1-2; clone size: .; V gene: TRBV27; D gene: .; CDR3 protein: CASRGILGYTF; CDR3 DNA: TGTGCCAGCAGAGGGATCTTGGGCTACACCTTC
J gene: TRBJ2-3; clone size: .; V gene: TRBV30; D gene: .; CDR3 protein: CAWSVQGGTDTQYF; CDR3 DNA: TGTGCCTGGAGTGTACAGGGCGGCACAGATACGCAGTATTTT
J gene: TRBJ1-5; clone size: .; V gene: TRBV4-1; D gene: TRBD1; CDR3 protein: CASSRAGTGGSQPQHF; CDR3 DNA: TGCGCCAGCAGCCGCGCCGGGACAGGGGGCAGTCAGCCCCAGCATTTT
J gene: TRBJ2-2; clone size: .; V gene: TRBV5-1; D gene: TRBD2; CDR3 protein: CATRGDYATGELFF; CDR3 DNA: TGCGCCACTCGGGGGGACTACGCCACCGGGGAGCTGTTTTTT
J gene: TRBJ1-1; clone size: .; V gene: TRBV12-3/TRBV12-4; D gene: .; CDR3 protein: CASSPTGNTEAFF; CDR3 DNA: TGTGCCAGCAGCCCTACTGGGAACACTGAAGCTTTCTTT
J gene: TRBJ1-2; clone size: .; V gene: TRBV16; D gene: .; CDR3 protein: CASSQRTDYYGYTF; CDR3 DNA: TGTGCCAGCAGCCAACGGACAGATTACTATGGCTACACCTTC
J gene: TRBJ2-5; clone size: .; V gene: TRBV5-1; D gene: .; CDR3 protein: CASSSTGAQETQYF; CDR3 DNA: TGCGCCAGCAGCAGCACCGGGGCCCAAGAGACCCAGTACTTC
J gene: TRBJ2-7; clone size: .; V gene: TRBV11-1; D gene: TRBD2; CDR3 protein: CASSHTSGSVYEQYF; CDR3 DNA: TGTGCCAGCAGCCACACTAGCGGGAGCGTCTACGAGCAGTACTTC
J gene: TRBJ2-5; clone size: .; V gene: TRBV28; D gene: TRBD2; CDR3 protein: CASSLASGRETQYF; CDR3 DNA: TGTGCCAGCAGTTTAGCTAGCGGGAGGGAGACCCAGTACTTC
J gene: TRBJ2-1; clone size: .; V gene: TRBV6-5; D gene: .; CDR3 protein: CASRDESSYNEQFF; CDR3 DNA: TGTGCCAGCAGAGACGAGAGCTCCTACAATGAGCAGTTCTTC
J gene: TRBJ2-5; clone size: .; V gene: TRBV3-1/TRBV3-2; D gene: .; CDR3 protein: CASSQDPRRGSETQYF; CDR3 DNA: TGTGCCAGCAGCCAAGATCCTAGAAGAGGGTCCGAGACCCAGTACTTC
J gene: TRBJ1-1; clone size: .; V gene: TRBV2; D gene: .; CDR3 protein: CASSEEGGGTEAFF; CDR3 DNA: TGTGCCAGCAGTGAGGAGGGGGGTGGCACTGAAGCTTTCTTT
J gene: TRBJ1-6; clone size: .; V gene: TRBV6-5; D gene: .; CDR3 protein: CASAREDNSPLHF; CDR3 DNA: TGTGCCAGCGCCCGGGAAGATAATTCACCCCTCCACTTT
J gene: TRBJ1-5; clone size: once; V gene: TRBV19; D gene: .; CDR3 protein: CASSIGAGNQPQHF; CDR3 DNA: TGTGCCAGTAGTATAGGCGCAGGGAATCAGCCCCAGCATTTT
J gene: TRBJ2-2; clone size: .; V gene: TRBV5-6; D gene: TRBD2; CDR3 protein: CASSHLSETSFTGELFF; CDR3 DNA: TGTGCCAGCAGCCACCTTTCCGAGACTAGCTTCACCGGGGAGCTGTTTTTT
J gene: TRBJ1-5; clone size: .; V gene: TRBV5-4; D gene: .; CDR3 protein: CASSLDGSNQPQHF; CDR3 DNA: TGTGCCAGCAGCTTGGATGGTAGCAATCAGCCCCAGCATTTT
J gene: TRBJ2-1; clone size: .; V gene: TRBV20-1; D gene: TRBD2; CDR3 protein: CSASKGVGGDNEQFF; CDR3 DNA: TGCAGTGCTAGTAAAGGCGTGGGGGGGGACAATGAGCAGTTCTTC